Ten or more counts support the clone carrying this T cell receptor (beta chain). The antigen is not known. Patients chosen for sequencing had shown CD8+CD57+ cell expansion by flow cytometry. The entry originates in a study of CD8+CD57+ T cells in acquired aplastic anemia. Study-level background: Sorted CD4+ and CD8+ cells yielded about 2.9 ug of DNA on average. The study, taken as a whole, reports: Found in both controls and patients were approximately 31 CD8+ CDR3 sequences. No significant patient-versus-control difference appeared in CD8+ Simpson's diversity.

Using genomic DNA as the template, TCR beta VDJ and CDR3 profiling was carried out. TCRdb independently ran MiXCR on the reads; one entry per CDR3 protein. The data hold 95,000 to 150,000 distinct CDR3 sequences, with under 60% observed a single time. CDR1 is SGHRS, CDR2 YFSETQ, per germline. The V and J ends lost 9 bases and 3 bases respectively, with 15 bases between them. The CDR3 has 14 amino acids. Sequenced input: sorted CD4+, CD8+, or CD8+CD57+ T cells (not recorded which) from PBMCs. The V call is TRBV5-1, the J call TRBJ2-2; TRBD1 or TRBD2 may be the D gene (5 bases each). The receptor was derived from a human donor with aplastic anemia. CDR3 sequence reads: CATGGGEDTGELFF. CDR3 in DNA: TGCGCCACCGGTGGGGGAGAAGACACCGGGGAGCTGTTTTTT. Full variable domain (missing parts from reference TRBV5-1 and TRBJ2-2): KAGVTQTPRYLIKTRGQQVTLSCSPISGHRSVSWYQQTPGQGLQFLFEYFSETQRNKGNFPGRFSGRQFSNSRSEMNVSTLELGDSALYLCATGGGEDTGELFFGEGSRLTVL.